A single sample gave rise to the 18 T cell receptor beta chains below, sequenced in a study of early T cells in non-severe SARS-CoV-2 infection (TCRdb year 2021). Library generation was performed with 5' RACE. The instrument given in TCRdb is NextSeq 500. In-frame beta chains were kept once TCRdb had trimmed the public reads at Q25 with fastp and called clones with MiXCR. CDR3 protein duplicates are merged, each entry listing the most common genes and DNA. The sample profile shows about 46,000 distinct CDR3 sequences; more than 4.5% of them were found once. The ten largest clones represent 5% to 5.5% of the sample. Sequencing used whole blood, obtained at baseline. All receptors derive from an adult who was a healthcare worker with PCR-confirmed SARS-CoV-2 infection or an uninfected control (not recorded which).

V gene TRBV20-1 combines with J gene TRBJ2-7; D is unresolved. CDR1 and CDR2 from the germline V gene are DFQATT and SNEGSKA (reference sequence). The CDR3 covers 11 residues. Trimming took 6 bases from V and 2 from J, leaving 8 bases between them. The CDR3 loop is CSASRAYEQYF. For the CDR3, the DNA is TGCAGTGCCAGTAGGGCCTACGAGCAGTACTTC.

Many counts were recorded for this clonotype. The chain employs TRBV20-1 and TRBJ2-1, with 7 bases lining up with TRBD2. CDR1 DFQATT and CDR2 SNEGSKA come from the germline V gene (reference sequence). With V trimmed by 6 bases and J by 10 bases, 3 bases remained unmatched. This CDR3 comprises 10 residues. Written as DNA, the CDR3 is TGCAGTGCACTTAGCGGGGAGCAGTTCTTC. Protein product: CSALSGEQFF.

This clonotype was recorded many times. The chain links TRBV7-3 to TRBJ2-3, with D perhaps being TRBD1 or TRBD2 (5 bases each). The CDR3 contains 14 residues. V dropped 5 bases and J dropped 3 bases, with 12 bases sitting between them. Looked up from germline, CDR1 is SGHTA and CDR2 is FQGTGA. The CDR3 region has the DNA TGTGCCAGCAGCCAAACTGGGGGAACAGATACGCAGTATTTT. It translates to CASSQTGGTDTQYF.

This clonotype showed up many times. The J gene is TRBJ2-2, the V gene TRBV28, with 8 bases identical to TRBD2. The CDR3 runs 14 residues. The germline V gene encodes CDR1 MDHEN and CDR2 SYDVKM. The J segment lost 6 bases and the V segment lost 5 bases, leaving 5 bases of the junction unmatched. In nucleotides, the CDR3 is TGTGCCAGCAGTCTACCGGGAGGGCCCGGGGAGCTGTTTTTT. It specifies CASSLPGGPGELFF.

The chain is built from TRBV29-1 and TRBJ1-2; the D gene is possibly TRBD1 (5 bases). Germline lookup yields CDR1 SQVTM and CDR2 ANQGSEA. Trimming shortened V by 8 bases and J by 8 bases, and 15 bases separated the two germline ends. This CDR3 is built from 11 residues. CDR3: CSIGGNEGYTF. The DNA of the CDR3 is TGCAGCATTGGGGGGAACGAGGGCTACACCTTC.

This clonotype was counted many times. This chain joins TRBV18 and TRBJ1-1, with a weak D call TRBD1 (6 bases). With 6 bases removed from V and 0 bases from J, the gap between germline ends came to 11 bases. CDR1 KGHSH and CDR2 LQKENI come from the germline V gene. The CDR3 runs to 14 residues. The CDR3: CASSSDSLNTEAFF. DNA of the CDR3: TGTGCCAGCTCGTCGGACAGCCTGAACACTGAAGCTTTCTTT.

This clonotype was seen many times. CDR3 bases: TGTGCCAGCAGTTACCTCCGGGGGCTAGCTGGGGAGCAGTACTTC. Translating it yields CASSYLRGLAGEQYF. V is TRBV6-5 and J is TRBJ2-7; the D call may be TRBD1 or TRBD2 (6 bases each). V dropped 2 bases and J dropped 7 bases, with 18 bases sitting between them. The CDR3 has 15 amino acids. In germline, CDR1 is MNHEY, CDR2 SVGAGI.

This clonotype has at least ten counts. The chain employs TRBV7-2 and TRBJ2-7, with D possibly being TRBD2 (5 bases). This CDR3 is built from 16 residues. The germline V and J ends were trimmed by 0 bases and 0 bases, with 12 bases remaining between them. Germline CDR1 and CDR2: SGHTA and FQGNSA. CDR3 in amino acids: CASSLASGGSSYEQYF. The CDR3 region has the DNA TGTGCCAGCAGCTTAGCATCCGGTGGGAGCTCCTACGAGCAGTACTTC.

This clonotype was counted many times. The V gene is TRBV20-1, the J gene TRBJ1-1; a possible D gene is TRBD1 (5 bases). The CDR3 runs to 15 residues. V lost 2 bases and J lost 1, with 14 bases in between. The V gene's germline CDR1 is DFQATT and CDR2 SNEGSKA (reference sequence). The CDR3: CSARWPGRQNTEAFF. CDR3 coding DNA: TGCAGTGCTAGATGGCCGGGACGCCAGAACACTGAAGCTTTCTTT.

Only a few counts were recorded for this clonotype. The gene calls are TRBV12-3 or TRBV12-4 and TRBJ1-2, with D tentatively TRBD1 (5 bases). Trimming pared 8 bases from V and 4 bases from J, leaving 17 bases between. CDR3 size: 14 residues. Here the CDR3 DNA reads TGTGCCAGCGTCTCAGGGTACCCTGGCTATGGCTACACCTTC. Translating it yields CASVSGYPGYGYTF.

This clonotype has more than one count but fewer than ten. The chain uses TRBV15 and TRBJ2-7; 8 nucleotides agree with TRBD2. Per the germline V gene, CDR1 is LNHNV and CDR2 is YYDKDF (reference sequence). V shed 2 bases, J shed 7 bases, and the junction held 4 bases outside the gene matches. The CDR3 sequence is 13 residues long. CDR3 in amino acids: CATSRSGSEEQYF. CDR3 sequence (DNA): TGTGCCACCAGCAGAAGCGGGAGCGAAGAGCAGTACTTC.

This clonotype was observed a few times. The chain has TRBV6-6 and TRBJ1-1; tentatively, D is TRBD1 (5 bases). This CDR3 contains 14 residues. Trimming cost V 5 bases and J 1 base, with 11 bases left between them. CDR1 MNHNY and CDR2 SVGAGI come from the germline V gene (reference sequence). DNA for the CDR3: TGTGCCAGCAGTAAACAGGTAACGAACACTGAAGCTTTCTTT. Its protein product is CASSKQVTNTEAFF.

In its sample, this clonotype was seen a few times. The CDR3 DNA reads TGTGCCAGCAGTTTACGGAGGGCTAGCTACGAGCAGTACTTC. Encoded protein: CASSLRRASYEQYF. The rearrangement links TRBV28 to TRBJ2-7; perhaps TRBD2 as D (6 bases). Looked up from germline, CDR1 is MDHEN and CDR2 is SYDVKM. Trimming pared 2 bases from V and 3 bases from J, leaving 11 bases between. The length of the CDR3 is 14 residues. Full variable domain (missing parts from reference TRBV28 and TRBJ2-7): DVKVTQSSRYLVKRTGEKVFLECVQDMDHENMFWYRQDPGLGLRLIYFSYDVKMKEKGDIPEGYSVSREKKERFSLILESASTNQTSMYLCASSLRRASYEQYFGPGTRLTVT.

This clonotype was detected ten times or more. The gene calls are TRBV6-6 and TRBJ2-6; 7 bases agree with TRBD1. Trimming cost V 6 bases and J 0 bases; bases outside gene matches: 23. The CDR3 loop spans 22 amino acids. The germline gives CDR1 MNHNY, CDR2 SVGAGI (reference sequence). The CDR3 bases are TGTGCCAGCAGGGTCCAAACAGGGGACCCGGGACAGCCTATCTCTGGGGCCAACGTCCTGACTTTC. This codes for CASRVQTGDPGQPISGANVLTF.

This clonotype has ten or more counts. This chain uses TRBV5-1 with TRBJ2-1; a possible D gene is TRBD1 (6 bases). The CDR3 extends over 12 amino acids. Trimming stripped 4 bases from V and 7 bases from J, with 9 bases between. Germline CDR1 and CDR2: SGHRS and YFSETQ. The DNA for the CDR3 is TGCGCCAGCAGCAAACAGGGTAATGAGCAGTTCTTC. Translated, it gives CASSKQGNEQFF.

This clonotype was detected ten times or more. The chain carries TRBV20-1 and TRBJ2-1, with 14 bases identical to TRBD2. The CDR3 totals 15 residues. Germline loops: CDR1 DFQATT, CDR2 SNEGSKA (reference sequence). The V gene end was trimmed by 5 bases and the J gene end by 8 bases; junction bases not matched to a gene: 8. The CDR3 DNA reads TGCAGTGCTCGAGGGACTAGCGGGAGAAGGCATGAGCAGTTCTTC. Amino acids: CSARGTSGRRHEQFF.

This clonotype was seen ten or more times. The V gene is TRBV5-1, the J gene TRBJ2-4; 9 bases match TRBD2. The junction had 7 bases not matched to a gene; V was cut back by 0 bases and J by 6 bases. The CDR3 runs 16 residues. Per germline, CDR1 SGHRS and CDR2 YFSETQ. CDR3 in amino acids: CASSLVLAGTVNIQYF. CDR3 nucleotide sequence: TGCGCCAGCAGCTTGGTTCTAGCGGGAACGGTAAACATTCAGTACTTC.

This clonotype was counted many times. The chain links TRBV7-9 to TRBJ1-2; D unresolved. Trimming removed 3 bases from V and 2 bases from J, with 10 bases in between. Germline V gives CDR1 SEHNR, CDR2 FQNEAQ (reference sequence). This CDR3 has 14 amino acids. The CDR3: CASSFGSENYGYTF. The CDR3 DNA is TGTGCCAGCAGCTTTGGGTCGGAGAACTATGGCTACACCTTC.